This is a list of T cell receptor beta chains from one sample in a study of shared clonotypes between healthy human individuals. Profiled with immunoSEQ multiplex PCR; TCRdb holds only in-frame clones, not every one. The table has about 2.3 million clones, about 92% seen once. Sequencing was performed on naive CD4+ T cells from PBMCs. These receptors originate from a man aged 18 to 29 in good health. Some clones in this sample may be carry-over from other donors' samples. Each CDR3 is given with its conserved first and last residue. D genes are given only for firm matches. Clone size is given for some rows only: seen once, a few or many times, or a class if the clone is expanded.

v_gene	j_gene	abundance	d_gene	CDR3aa	CDR3nt
TRBV27	TRBJ2-1	NA	TRBD2	CASSLRTSPREQFF	TGTGCCAGCAGTTTAAGGACTAGCCCCCGAGAGCAGTTCTTC
TRBV29-1	TRBJ2-3	NA	NA	CSVVSLGFTDTQYF	TGCAGCGTTGTTTCGCTAGGCTTCACAGATACGCAGTATTTT
TRBV2	TRBJ1-2	NA	TRBD1	CASGTGPGYTF	TGTGCCAGCGGGACAGGGCCGGGCTACACCTTC
TRBV5-1	TRBJ1-5	NA	TRBD1	CASSPGQADNQPQHF	TGCGCCAGCAGCCCCGGACAGGCCGACAATCAGCCCCAGCATTTT
TRBV28	TRBJ2-7	NA	NA	CASSYRPIYEQYF	TGTGCCAGCAGTTACAGACCGATCTACGAGCAGTACTTC
TRBV9	TRBJ2-2	NA	NA	CASSVGGTGELFF	TGTGCCAGCAGCGTAGGCGGGACTGGGGAGCTGTTTTTT
TRBV6-6	TRBJ2-6	NA	NA	CASTRGGIAANVLTF	TGTGCCAGCACTAGGGGGGGGATTGCGGCCAACGTCCTGACTTTC
TRBV28	TRBJ1-1	few	TRBD1	CASSLGTASLMNTEAFF	TGTGCCAGCAGTCTTGGGACAGCGTCGTTGATGAACACTGAAGCTTTCTTT
TRBV7-8	TRBJ2-1	NA	TRBD2	CASSLGTGTSEMSSRFF	TGTGCCAGCAGCTTAGGCACCGGGACTAGCGAGATGAGCAGTCGGTTCTTC
TRBV30	TRBJ2-1	NA	TRBD2	CAWSVVSGSYNEQFF	TGTGCCTGGAGTGTGGTTAGCGGGTCCTACAATGAGCAGTTCTTC
TRBV30	TRBJ2-7	NA	NA	CAWSVNEQYF	TGTGCCTGGAGTGTCAACGAGCAGTACTTC
TRBV11-2	TRBJ2-2	NA	NA	CASSLDRDTGELFF	TGTGCCAGCAGCTTAGACCGGGACACCGGGGAGCTGTTTTTT
TRBV6-1	TRBJ2-7	NA	NA	CASRLTGSYEQYF	TGTGCCAGCAGATTGACAGGATCCTACGAGCAGTACTTC
TRBV19	TRBJ2-2	few	TRBD2	CASSIAGTRYSGELFF	TGTGCCAGTAGTATAGCCGGGACTAGGTATAGCGGGGAGCTGTTTTTT
TRBV5-4	TRBJ2-7	NA	NA	CARSLRRGRGTGEQYF	TGTGCCCGCAGCCTCAGGAGGGGGCGGGGTACGGGCGAGCAGTACTTC
TRBV7-9	TRBJ1-2	NA	NA	CASELDYGYTF	TGTGCCTCCGAGTTGGACTATGGCTACACCTTC
TRBV28	TRBJ1-5	NA	NA	CASSFGGNQPQHF	TGTGCCAGCAGTTTTGGAGGGAATCAGCCCCAGCATTTT
TRBV19	TRBJ1-1	NA	NA	CASGTPQRVGAFF	TGTGCCAGCGGGACCCCCCAGAGGGTAGGAGCTTTCTTT
TRBV5-1	TRBJ2-7	NA	NA	CATIKTFADYEQYF	TGCGCCACGATAAAGACATTCGCGGACTACGAGCAGTACTTC
TRBV5-6	TRBJ1-5	NA	NA	CASSLGGGSNQPQHF	TGTGCCAGCAGCTTGGGAGGGGGTAGCAATCAGCCCCAGCATTTT
TRBV2	TRBJ2-2	NA	TRBD2	CASSLTSGRAGRTGELFF	TGTGCCAGCAGTTTGACTAGCGGGAGGGCCGGGAGGACCGGGGAGCTGTTTTTT
TRBV2	TRBJ2-3	NA	NA	CASSDLTPKDPDTQYF	TGTGCCAGCAGTGATTTAACACCAAAAGACCCAGATACGCAGTATTTT
TRBV2	TRBJ1-1	NA	NA	CASSEIRLGGEAFF	TGTGCCAGCAGTGAAATTAGGCTGGGGGGTGAAGCTTTCTTT
TRBV7-2	TRBJ1-3	NA	TRBD1	CASSSAGTAGTIYF	TGTGCCAGCAGCTCCGCCGGGACAGCCGGCACCATATATTTT
TRBV28	TRBJ2-6	once	NA	CASRLQGPGANVLTF	TGTGCCAGCAGACTCCAGGGCCCTGGGGCCAACGTCCTGACTTTC
TRBV18	TRBJ2-5	NA	NA	CASSPNRQQETQYF	TGTGCCAGCTCACCGAACCGGCAACAAGAGACCCAGTACTTC
TRBV7-8	TRBJ2-1	NA	NA	CASSLTGRYNEQFF	TGTGCCAGCAGCTTAACCGGACGATACAATGAGCAGTTCTTC
TRBV11-2	TRBJ1-1	NA	NA	CASTKGLPNTEAFF	TGTGCCAGCACCAAGGGACTGCCGAACACTGAAGCTTTCTTT
TRBV30	TRBJ2-1	once	TRBD2	CAWSVLAGGYNEQFF	TGTGCCTGGAGTGTACTAGCGGGAGGCTACAATGAGCAGTTCTTC
TRBV28	TRBJ1-1	once	NA	CASSRIGGRQNRAFF	TGTGCCAGCAGCCGAATCGGAGGCAGACAGAATCGAGCTTTCTTT
TRBV5-1	TRBJ2-7	NA	NA	CASSPTRSGEQYF	TGCGCCAGCAGCCCGACTAGATCGGGCGAGCAGTACTTC